This TCR beta chain appears in the sequencing data of a study of blood T cell repertoires in COVID-19. This clone came up a few times. CDR3 length: 15 amino acids. CDR1 and CDR2 (germline): MNHEY, SMNVEV (reference sequence). After removal of 4 bases from V and 0 bases from J, the junction contained 5 bases not matched to a gene. The data were produced by immunoSEQ multiplex PCR, yet TCRdb's version contains in-frame clones alone and is incomplete. The data show 95,000 to 120,000 clones, around 90% seen once. This chain uses TRBV27 with TRBJ2-7; 8 bases align to TRBD1. The origin of this receptor is a human donor in a cohort sampled during active COVID-19. The sample taken for sequencing was peripheral blood. The CDR3 DNA reads as TGTGCCAGCAGTTCCACCGACAGGGGCTCCTACGAGCAGTACTTC. Its translation: CASSSTDRGSYEQYF.